This T cell receptor (beta chain) was obtained from a study of T cell changes during pregnancy in multiple sclerosis. Generated by immunoSEQ multiplex PCR, the TCRdb table keeps only in-frame clones and is missing some. The repertoire holds roughly 24,000 clones, about nine tenths seen once, with around 8% in the top ten. Germline CDR1 reads KGHSH; CDR2 reads LQKENI. The CDR3 is 14 amino acids. Between the trimmed V and J ends, which lost 2 bases and 2 bases, there was a span of 10 bases. The genes are TRBV18 and TRBJ2-7; D is perhaps TRBD1 (7 bases). The sample was CD8+ T cells from peripheral blood mononuclear cells, taken in the first trimester of pregnancy. The source is a female donor in good health, enrolled as a control in a pregnancy study. The chain's CDR3 is CASSPSGGTYEQYF. In DNA form, the CDR3 reads TGTGCCAGCTCACCATCAGGGGGGACCTACGAGCAGTACTTC.